Below, 7 T cell receptor beta chains from the same sample are listed, as sequenced in a study of T cell responses to AZD1222 COVID-19 vaccine. Here immunoSEQ multiplex PCR was the method, and the copy in TCRdb shows in-frame clones only, minus some. This sample has some 96,000 clones, with roughly 90% found just once. The sequencing used peripheral blood, collected on day 0 of AZD1222 vaccination. The receptors come from an adult in good health.

The genes are TRBV4-1 and TRBJ1-4; the D is unclear. V lost 2 bases and J lost 4, with 8 bases in between. This CDR3 is built from 14 residues. CDR1 and CDR2 (germline): MGHRA, YSYEKL. The CDR3 loop reads CASSQWKGNEKLFF. The CDR3 DNA reads TGCGCCAGCAGCCAATGGAAGGGTAATGAAAAACTGTTTTTT.

The chain uses TRBV7-9 and TRBJ1-1; 8 bases are a match to TRBD1. The CDR3 is 14 residues long. V lost 3 bases, J lost 1 base, and 1 base stayed unmatched. The germline V gene encodes CDR1 SEHNR and CDR2 FQNEAQ (reference sequence). The DNA of the CDR3 is TGTGCCAGCAGCTTCGGGACAGGGAACACTGAAGCTTTCTTT. This translates into CASSFGTGNTEAFF.

This clone was recorded a few times. The rearrangement links TRBV6-5 to TRBJ1-2; 9 nucleotides line up with TRBD1. The CDR3 consists of 15 residues. J gave up 3 bases and V 6 bases, and 8 bases lay outside the gene matches. Germline CDR1 MNHEY, CDR2 SVGAGI. The CDR3 region is CASRQPGQGDYGYTF. The CDR3 nucleotides read TGTGCCAGCAGACAACCGGGACAGGGTGACTATGGCTACACCTTC.

The V and J genes are TRBV10-3 and TRBJ2-4; 11 bases line up with TRBD2. Trimming removed 2 bases from V and 8 bases from J; junction bases left unmatched: 2. The germline V gene encodes CDR1 ENHRY and CDR2 SYGVKD. The CDR3 is made up of 14 amino acids. CDR3 protein: CAISETSGGDIQYF. Here the CDR3 DNA reads TGTGCCATCAGTGAGACTAGCGGGGGAGACATTCAGTACTTC.

V gene TRBV9 combines with J gene TRBJ2-5, with 13 bases that match TRBD2. V lost 3 bases and J lost 5; bases outside the gene matches: 13. The CDR3 is made up of 18 amino acids. Germline V gene sequence: CDR1 SGDLS, CDR2 YYNGEE. DNA for the CDR3: TGTGCCAGCAGCGCAGGGACTAGCGGGATAGTCCGGCGGGAGACCCAGTACTTC. It codes for CASSAGTSGIVRRETQYF.

The chain is built from TRBV7-9 and TRBJ1-6, with 7 positions matching TRBD1. Trimming cost V 5 bases and J 7 bases; bases outside gene matches: 11. The CDR3 loop spans 16 amino acids. Germline assignment: CDR1 SEHNR and CDR2 FQNEAQ (reference sequence). The CDR3 sequence: CASSPLGTDRNSPLHF. CDR3 DNA sequence: TGTGCCAGCAGCCCTCTTGGGACAGACCGCAATTCACCCCTCCACTTT.

J is TRBJ2-7 and V is TRBV5-5; tentative D call: TRBD2 (5 bases). Germline-derived CDR1 and CDR2 are SGHKS and YYEKEE (reference sequence). The V end was cut by 3 bases, the J end by 4 bases, with 14 bases between. The CDR3 extends over 14 amino acids. The CDR3 DNA sequence: TGTGCCAGCAGCTGGGATAGCGTCACATACGAGCAGTACTTC. Encoded protein: CASSWDSVTYEQYF.